This passage covers 31 T cell receptor beta chains from one sample sequenced in a study of cytomegalovirus exposure and HLA in healthy donors. The PCR employed 60 Vbeta primers together with 13 Jbeta primers. The protocol was immunoSEQ multiplex PCR, while the TCRdb copy is restricted to in-frame clones and leaves out a portion. The sample lists approximately 54,000 clones; less than 85% were seen once. The sequenced sample consisted of PBMCs. These receptors were taken from a woman aged 18-30 years in good health and CMV-seronegative.

J is TRBJ1-1 and V is TRBV19; possible D gene TRBD1, 5 bases. The V gene's germline CDR1 is LNHDA and CDR2 SQIVND (reference sequence). The V end lost 4 bases, the J end lost 5 bases, and 8 bases lay between the germline ends. The CDR3 is made up of 12 amino acids. The CDR3 is CASSTGWTEAFF. The CDR3 DNA reads TGTGCCAGTAGTACAGGGTGGACTGAAGCTTTCTTT.

This rearrangement joins TRBV19 to TRBJ1-2; TRBD1 might be the D (6 bases). V lost 4 bases and J lost 7, with 13 bases in between. CDR1 and CDR2 (germline): LNHDA, SQIVND (reference sequence). This CDR3 comprises 13 residues. The chain's CDR3 is CASSRRAGAGYTF. CDR3 sequence (DNA): TGTGCCAGTAGTAGGCGGGCAGGGGCTGGCTACACCTTC.

On this clone: At one of its ends the junction is not consistent with the germline gene, which may arise from a read error. The rearrangement joins TRBV6-1 to TRBJ2-3; 16 nucleotides align to TRBD2. The CDR3 sequence is 12 residues long. Germline V gene sequence: CDR1 MNHNS, CDR2 SASEGT. The CDR3 DNA reads TGTGCCAGCAGTGACGGGACTAGCGGGAGGGATTTT. Translation gives CASSDGTSGRDF.

This clone has more than one count but fewer than ten. The chain has TRBV6-4 and TRBJ2-1, with TRBD2 as a possible D gene (6 bases). The V gene's germline CDR1 is MRHNA and CDR2 SNTAGT. V lost 5 bases, J lost 4 bases, and 9 bases lay in between. The CDR3 is made up of 13 amino acids. CDR3 residues: CASSIAEYNEQFF. In DNA form, the CDR3 reads TGTGCCAGCAGTATAGCGGAATACAATGAGCAGTTCTTC.

The chain is built from TRBV5-1 and TRBJ2-1; a possible D gene is TRBD2 (6 bases). The CDR3 is 18 amino acids. Germline CDR1 reads SGHRS; CDR2 reads YFSETQ. V lost 4 bases and J 9 bases, leaving 29 bases between the germline ends. CDR3 in DNA: TGCGCCAGCAGCCCGTACGGGAGAGGGTCGGGGCACGACGCTGAGCAGTTCTTC. It encodes CASSPYGRGSGHDAEQFF.

V is TRBV28 and J is TRBJ2-5; perhaps TRBD2 as D (6 bases). Germline V gene lookup returns CDR1 MDHEN and CDR2 SYDVKM. V was trimmed by 6 bases and J by 1 base, leaving 15 bases between them. The CDR3 totals 15 residues. The CDR3 loop reads CASSLGMGGQETQYF. CDR3 bases: TGTGCCAGCAGCCTAGGTATGGGGGGCCAAGAGACCCAGTACTTC.

A single count supports this clone. CDR3 sequence (DNA): TGTGCCAGTTCAAGTAGCGGGAGGGCCAATACAGATACGCAGTATTTT. Amino acids: CASSSSGRANTDTQYF. The chain employs TRBV28 and TRBJ2-3, with 11 bases identical to TRBD2. CDR1 and CDR2 from the germline V gene are MDHEN and SYDVKM. The CDR3 runs to 16 residues. The junction had 11 bases not matched to a gene; V was cut back by 9 bases and J by 3 bases.

The chain recombines TRBV4-1 with TRBJ2-2; 10 nucleotides match TRBD2. Germline trimming cut 3 bases from V and 6 bases from J; bases unmatched to any gene: 10. Germline CDR1 and CDR2: MGHRA and YSYEKL. This CDR3 is built from 17 residues. The CDR3 here is CASSQPTSGIMAGELFF. In nucleotides, the CDR3 is TGCGCCAGCAGCCAGCCCACTAGCGGGATTATGGCCGGGGAGCTGTTTTTT.

The CDR3 nucleotides read TGTGCCAGCAGTGAGGGGGGAGGGTTCTATGGCTACACCTTC. Translating it yields CASSEGGGFYGYTF. The chain combines TRBV2 with TRBJ1-2; D might be TRBD1 (5 bases). V gave up 3 bases and J gave up 4 bases, with 12 bases separating them. Germline V lookup: CDR1 SNHLY, CDR2 FYNNEI. This CDR3 has 14 amino acids.

The V call is TRBV7-8, the J call TRBJ2-5, with TRBD2 identical over 8 bases. This CDR3 has 13 amino acids. The trim removed 10 bases at V and 5 bases at J, leaving 9 bases unmatched. Per germline, CDR1 SGHVS and CDR2 FQNEAQ. The CDR3: CAILLAGEETQYF. For the CDR3, the DNA is TGTGCCATCCTTCTAGCGGGTGAGGAGACCCAGTACTTC.

The chain joins TRBV4-2 to TRBJ2-5; 10 bases agree with TRBD2. V lost 0 bases to trimming and J lost 4 bases; unmatched junction nucleotides: 5. CDR3 length equals 16 residues. Per germline, CDR1 LGHNA and CDR2 YNFKEQ. In DNA form, the CDR3 reads TGTGCCAGCAGCCAAGAGGACCTAGCGGGAGTAGAGACCCAGTACTTC. It codes for CASSQEDLAGVETQYF.

This sequence joins TRBV5-6 and TRBJ2-6; 9 positions agree with TRBD1. Germline CDR1 and CDR2: SGHDT and YYEEEE. The length of the CDR3 is 16 residues. The J segment lost 15 bases and the V segment lost 4 bases, leaving 17 bases of the junction unmatched. CDR3 sequence (DNA): TGTGCCAGCAGCGTGATAAACAGGGGGCCCCTCAGGGGCCTGACTTTC. It translates to CASSVINRGPLRGLTF.

A few counts support this clone. This chain links TRBV6-4 with TRBJ2-1, with D perhaps TRBD1 (5 bases). The V gene's germline CDR1 is MRHNA and CDR2 SNTAGT. The V end was cut by 3 bases, the J end by 8 bases, with 14 bases between. The CDR3 contains 14 residues. CDR3 DNA sequence: TGTGCCAGCAGTGAATCTCAGGGAAGGGATGAGCAGTTCTTC. Translation: CASSESQGRDEQFF.

This clone showed up just once. The chain links TRBV30 to TRBJ2-5, with D maybe TRBD2 (6 bases). The CDR3 is made up of 15 amino acids. CDR1 is GTSNPN, CDR2 SVGIG, per germline (reference sequence). V shed 1 base and J shed 7 bases, with 19 bases lying between them. The CDR3 nucleotides read TGTGCCTGGAGTGACCGCGGACGGGGGTGGGTGACCCAGTACTTC. It yields the protein CAWSDRGRGWVTQYF.

Remarks on this clone: The identical CDR3 is also encoded by other nucleotide sequences in the sample. The chain is built from TRBV29-1 and TRBJ2-7; D is uncertain. There are 14 residues in the CDR3. V was clipped by 5 bases and J by 7 bases, with 21 bases between them. Germline-derived CDR1 and CDR2 are SQVTM and ANQGSEA. CDR3 DNA sequence: TGCAGCGTTTCGGCGCGGCAAGCCGGCTATGAGCAGTACTTC. Its translation is CSVSARQAGYEQYF.

The V call is TRBV28, the J call TRBJ1-5; weak D call: TRBD1 (6 bases). V lost 2 bases and J lost 7, with 18 bases in between. CDR1 and CDR2 from the germline V gene are MDHEN and SYDVKM. CDR3 length: 16 residues. This CDR3 is CASSLRRRGRGQPQHF. CDR3 DNA sequence: TGTGCCAGCAGTTTACGGCGCAGGGGAAGGGGGCAGCCCCAGCATTTT.

V usage is TRBV23-1 and J usage is TRBJ2-2; 10 bases fit TRBD1. TRBV23-1 is annotated as an ORF whose role is uncertain. The CDR3 spans 17 residues. V lost 6 bases to trimming and J lost 5 bases; unmatched junction nucleotides: 12. The CDR3 DNA reads as TGCGCCAGCAGCCCTAAGGACAGGGGGATTCGAACCGGGGAGCTGTTTTTT. Residues: CASSPKDRGIRTGELFF.

This clone was picked up one time. The chain carries TRBV21-1 and TRBJ2-1; the table's TRBD2 call for D was not verified on the DNA. TRBV21-1 is noted as a pseudogene. The CDR3 spans 18 residues. The CDR3 DNA reads as TGTGCCAGCTGGATCTCCCCCCCGATGGCGGGAAGGGAGAATGAGCAGTTCTTC. Amino acid sequence: CASWISPPMAGRENEQFF.

V gene TRBV5-6 combines with J gene TRBJ1-4; D is undetermined. Germline V lookup: CDR1 SGHDT, CDR2 YYEEEE. The CDR3 is made up of 13 amino acids. V dropped 0 bases and J dropped 7 bases, with 7 bases sitting between them. The CDR3 loop is CASSLGRGEKLFF. DNA for the CDR3: TGTGCCAGCAGCTTGGGCAGAGGTGAAAAACTGTTTTTT.

V usage is TRBV6-1 and J usage is TRBJ2-7; 12 nucleotides agree with TRBD2. Looked up from germline, CDR1 is MNHNS and CDR2 is SASEGT. The CDR3 sequence is 15 residues long. J gave up 2 bases and V 7 bases, and 6 bases lay outside the gene matches. The CDR3 bases are TGTGCCAGCATCCCTAGCGGGAGGGCCACCTACGAGCAGTACTTC. Translation gives CASIPSGRATYEQYF.

The chain uses TRBV9 and TRBJ2-7; D gene unclear. The V gene's germline CDR1 is SGDLS and CDR2 YYNGEE. Trimming left V 2 bases short and J 0 bases short, with 6 bases between. This CDR3 is built from 13 residues. CDR3 in amino acids: CASSVVPSYEQYF. In DNA form, the CDR3 reads TGTGCCAGCAGCGTCGTCCCCTCCTACGAGCAGTACTTC.

This sequence joins TRBV4-2 and TRBJ2-7; maybe TRBD2 (5 bases). Between the trimmed V and J ends, which lost 0 bases and 3 bases, there was a span of 21 bases. This CDR3 comprises 18 residues. From germline, CDR1 is LGHNA and CDR2 YNFKEQ. CDR3 sequence (DNA): TGTGCCAGCAGCCAAGATGAGTGGACTGATCACAAAAACTACGAGCAGTACTTC. Encoded protein: CASSQDEWTDHKNYEQYF.

The chain uses TRBV5-4 and TRBJ2-1, with 7 bases fitting TRBD2. The trim removed 5 bases at V and 1 base at J, leaving 18 bases unmatched. The CDR3 has 19 amino acids. The V gene's germline CDR1 is SGHNT and CDR2 YYREEE (reference sequence). CDR3 coding DNA: TGTGCCAGCAGTCTCGGACTAGTTTGGACCCGGAGGTCCTACAATGAGCAGTTCTTC. This gives the protein CASSLGLVWTRRSYNEQFF.

The sample holds one count of this clone. This chain uses TRBV11-2 with TRBJ2-7; TRBD1 might be the D (6 bases). The germline V and J ends were trimmed by 2 bases and 2 bases, with 22 bases remaining between them. The CDR3 has 18 amino acids. Germline loops: CDR1 SGHAT, CDR2 FQNNGV. In DNA, the CDR3 is TGTGCCAGCAGCTTACTTATCCCCGGGACACTCTCCGCCTACGAGCAGTACTTC. Its translation: CASSLLIPGTLSAYEQYF.

This sequence joins TRBV2 and TRBJ1-1; a weak D match, TRBD1 (5 bases). Germline V gene sequence: CDR1 SNHLY, CDR2 FYNNEI. V was shortened by 5 bases and J by 7 bases, with 11 bases between the two germline ends. This CDR3 comprises 12 residues. CDR3 in DNA: TGTGCCAGCAGTCCCGGACACGTTGAAGCTTTCTTT. Protein product: CASSPGHVEAFF.

This clone was observed a few times. The chain recombines TRBV19 with TRBJ2-3; the D gene is possibly TRBD2 (5 bases). Trimming took off 6 bases at V and 2 bases at J, with 12 bases between the two ends. Germline loops: CDR1 LNHDA, CDR2 SQIVND (reference sequence). The CDR3 spans 14 residues. CDR3 bases: TGTGCCAGTAGGAAGCGGTCCGACACAGATACGCAGTATTTT. It translates to CASRKRSDTDTQYF.

In DNA, the CDR3 is TGTGCCAGCAGCTTAACGATGAGGAGGGTCCCCTACAATGAGCAGTTCTTC. This sequence encodes CASSLTMRRVPYNEQFF. The chain has TRBV7-3 and TRBJ2-1, with D perhaps matching TRBD2 (6 bases). The CDR3 runs 17 residues. Germline CDR1 and CDR2: SGHTA and FQGTGA. The V gene lost 0 bases and the J gene lost 2 bases, with 14 bases spanning the gap.

This clone was observed a few times. The J gene is TRBJ2-3, the V gene TRBV11-2; no firm D call. Germline lookup yields CDR1 SGHAT and CDR2 FQNNGV. The CDR3 runs to 12 residues. V lost 5 bases to trimming and J lost 0 bases, with 3 bases between them. CDR3 amino acids: CASSPSTDTQYF. As DNA, the CDR3 is TGTGCCAGCAGCCCTAGCACAGATACGCAGTATTTT.

Regarding this clone: Its ends do not fully match the called genes, so a read error is possible. The sample has other DNA sequences that encode this CDR3 too. J is TRBJ2-7 and V is TRBV7-9, with D maybe TRBD2 (5 bases). CDR3 size: 12 residues. Germline assignment: CDR1 SEHNR and CDR2 FQNEAQ (reference sequence). CDR3 sequence reads: CASSLRDWEQYF. In nucleotides, the CDR3 is TGTGCCAGCAGCTTGAGGGATTGGGAGCAATACTTC.

The chain recombines TRBV11-2 with TRBJ2-7; a weak D match, TRBD1 (6 bases). CDR1 and CDR2 (germline): SGHAT, FQNNGV. The CDR3 runs 15 residues. Trimming cost V 4 bases and J 3 bases, with 16 bases left between them. The CDR3 DNA is TGTGCCAGCAGCTCTCCCGGGACATCTCACTACGAGCAGTACTTC. Translating gives CASSSPGTSHYEQYF.

The chain recombines TRBV27 with TRBJ1-2; possibly TRBD1 for D (6 bases). Germline loops: CDR1 MNHEY, CDR2 SMNVEV (reference sequence). The CDR3 consists of 14 residues. V lost 2 bases and J lost 4, with 11 bases in between. The CDR3 DNA reads as TGTGCCAGCAGTTTACGGGGGGGCGGCTATGGCTACACCTTC. It yields the protein CASSLRGGGYGYTF.